These T cell receptor beta chains were read from a single sample in a study of glioma-infiltrating T cells after dendritic cell vaccination. Some clones are missing from TCRdb's copy, which holds only in-frame ones; the method was immunoSEQ multiplex PCR. The table records roughly 100,000 clones, about 85% of them present only once. The source material was blood, sampled before dendritic cell vaccination. These receptors were taken from a human donor with glioblastoma. CDR3s include the opening cysteine and the closing phenylalanine or tryptophan. D genes are given only for firm matches. The listing skips clone size in some rows; elsewhere it reads once, few, many or a size class.

v_call: TRBV6-5
j_call: TRBJ2-1
d_call: .
clone_size: .
cdr3_aa: CASSYAGGGGDEQFF
cdr3_nt: TGTGCCAGCAGTTACGCTGGAGGCGGCGGGGATGAGCAGTTCTTC

v_call: TRBV6-1
j_call: TRBJ2-6
d_call: .
clone_size: .
cdr3_aa: CASSEYRFPSGANVLTF
cdr3_nt: TGTGCCAGCAGTGAATACAGGTTCCCCTCTGGGGCCAACGTCCTGACTTTC

v_call: TRBV11-2
j_call: TRBJ1-2
d_call: TRBD1
clone_size: .
cdr3_aa: CASSWRGRDGYTF
cdr3_nt: TGTGCCAGCAGCTGGAGGGGGCGGGATGGCTACACCTTC

v_call: TRBV4-1
j_call: TRBJ2-7
d_call: .
clone_size: .
cdr3_aa: CASSQGDFLSYEQYF
cdr3_nt: TGCGCCAGCAGCCAAGGCGACTTCCTCTCCTACGAGCAGTACTTC

v_call: TRBV5-4
j_call: TRBJ2-5
d_call: .
clone_size: .
cdr3_aa: CASSLAGGKETQYF
cdr3_nt: TGTGCCAGCAGCTTGGCCGGAGGTAAGGAGACCCAGTACTTC

v_call: TRBV5-8
j_call: TRBJ2-1
d_call: .
clone_size: .
cdr3_aa: CASSSGGRLAAGQFF
cdr3_nt: TGTGCCAGCAGCTCGGGGGGCCGGTTGGCTGCGGGGCAGTTCTTC

v_call: TRBV5-1
j_call: TRBJ2-1
d_call: .
clone_size: .
cdr3_aa: CASSGGTAYNEQFF
cdr3_nt: TGCGCCAGCAGCGGAGGGACAGCTTACAATGAGCAGTTCTTC

v_call: TRBV7-9
j_call: TRBJ1-1
d_call: .
clone_size: once
cdr3_aa: CASSYTTNTEAFF
cdr3_nt: TGTGCCAGCAGCTACACAACGAACACTGAAGCTTTCTTT

v_call: TRBV13
j_call: TRBJ2-7
d_call: TRBD2
clone_size: .
cdr3_aa: CASSSRGLAGGPFLDEQYF
cdr3_nt: TGTGCCAGCAGCTCCCGGGGACTAGCGGGAGGGCCTTTTCTTGACGAGCAGTACTTC

v_call: TRBV9
j_call: TRBJ2-5
d_call: TRBD2
clone_size: .
cdr3_aa: CASSFGGGEETQYF
cdr3_nt: TGTGCCAGCAGCTTCGGGGGAGGGGAAGAGACCCAGTACTTC